The 3 T cell receptor beta chains presented below share a single source sample, sequenced in a study of control samples from healthy donors and cancer patients. Using immunoSEQ multiplex PCR, the repertoire was profiled, and TCRdb retains in-frame clones only, with some absent. The sample carries about 120,000 clones, nearly 95% recorded once. Sequencing used blood. The receptors were sampled from a man aged 25 to 40 in good health.

This chain joins TRBV6-5 and TRBJ2-5; D is ambiguous. Germline V gene sequence: CDR1 MNHEY, CDR2 SVGAGI. CDR3 length: 13 amino acids. The ends were cut back, 6 bases at V and 6 bases at J, with 14 bases in the middle. In DNA form, the CDR3 reads TGTGCCAGCAGCGGGTCCCTCGAAAAGACCCAGTACTTC. This encodes CASSGSLEKTQYF.

This chain links TRBV27 with TRBJ2-5, with D unclear. There are 13 residues in the CDR3. CDR1 and CDR2 from the germline V gene are MNHEY and SMNVEV (reference sequence). Trimming left V 4 bases short and J 4 bases short, with 10 bases between. The CDR3 is CASSYRPRETQYF. DNA for the CDR3: TGTGCCAGCAGTTACAGACCCCGAGAGACCCAGTACTTC.

The chain carries TRBV2 and TRBJ1-2; D is unresolved. V was clipped by 5 bases and J by 4 bases, with 8 bases between them. The CDR3 totals 12 residues. The germline V gene encodes CDR1 SNHLY and CDR2 FYNNEI. CDR3 region: CASSFDSYGYTF. CDR3 DNA sequence: TGTGCCAGCAGTTTCGACTCCTATGGCTACACCTTC.